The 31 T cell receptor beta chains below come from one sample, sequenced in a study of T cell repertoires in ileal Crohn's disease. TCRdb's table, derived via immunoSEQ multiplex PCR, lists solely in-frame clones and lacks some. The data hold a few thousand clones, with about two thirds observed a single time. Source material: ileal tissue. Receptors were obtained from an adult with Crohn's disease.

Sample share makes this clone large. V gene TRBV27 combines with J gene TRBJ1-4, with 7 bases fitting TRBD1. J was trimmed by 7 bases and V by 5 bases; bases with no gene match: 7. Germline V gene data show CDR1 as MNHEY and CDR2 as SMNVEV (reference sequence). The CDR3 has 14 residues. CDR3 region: CASSPTGLGEKLFF. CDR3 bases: TGTGCCAGCAGTCCGACAGGGTTGGGTGAAAAACTGTTTTTT.

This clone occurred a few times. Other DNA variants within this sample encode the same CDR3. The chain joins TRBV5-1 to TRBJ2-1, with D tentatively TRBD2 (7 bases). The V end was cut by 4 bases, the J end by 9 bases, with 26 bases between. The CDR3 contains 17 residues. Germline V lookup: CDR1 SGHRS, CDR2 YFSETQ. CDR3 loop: CASSAGGGGGGLGEQFF. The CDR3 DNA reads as TGCGCCAGCAGCGCCGGAGGGGGAGGGGGGGGCCTCGGTGAGCAGTTCTTC.

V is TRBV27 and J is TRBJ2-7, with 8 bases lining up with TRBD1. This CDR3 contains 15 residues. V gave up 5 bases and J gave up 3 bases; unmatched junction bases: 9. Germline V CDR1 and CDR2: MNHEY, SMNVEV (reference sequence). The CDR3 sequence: CASSLGQGLNYEQYF. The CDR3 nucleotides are TGTGCCAGCAGTCTAGGACAGGGCCTTAACTACGAGCAGTACTTC.

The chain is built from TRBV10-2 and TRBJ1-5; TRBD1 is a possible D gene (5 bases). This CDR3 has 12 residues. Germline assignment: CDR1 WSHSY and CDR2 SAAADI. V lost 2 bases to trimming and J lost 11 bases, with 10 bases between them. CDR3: CASSEPPGTQHF. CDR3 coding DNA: TGCGCCAGCAGTGAGCCCCCAGGGACCCAGCATTTT.

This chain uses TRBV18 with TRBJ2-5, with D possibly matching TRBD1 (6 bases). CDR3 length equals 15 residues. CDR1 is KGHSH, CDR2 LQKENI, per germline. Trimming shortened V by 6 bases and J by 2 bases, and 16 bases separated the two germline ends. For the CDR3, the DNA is TGTGCCAGCTCCCTCGATATTGGACAGCAAGAGACCCAGTACTTC. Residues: CASSLDIGQQETQYF.

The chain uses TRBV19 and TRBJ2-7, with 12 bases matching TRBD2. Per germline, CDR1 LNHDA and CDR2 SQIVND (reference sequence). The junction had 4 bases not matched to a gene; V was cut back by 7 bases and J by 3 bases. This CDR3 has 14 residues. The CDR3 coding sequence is TGTGCCAGTACTCCGACTAGCGGGAGCTACGAGCAGTACTTC. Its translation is CASTPTSGSYEQYF.

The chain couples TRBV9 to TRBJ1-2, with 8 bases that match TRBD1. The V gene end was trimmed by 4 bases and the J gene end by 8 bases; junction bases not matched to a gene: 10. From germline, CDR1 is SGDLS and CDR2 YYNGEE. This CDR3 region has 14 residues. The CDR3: CASSSLDRAGGYTF. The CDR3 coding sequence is TGTGCCAGCAGCTCTCTGGACAGGGCTGGCGGCTACACCTTC.

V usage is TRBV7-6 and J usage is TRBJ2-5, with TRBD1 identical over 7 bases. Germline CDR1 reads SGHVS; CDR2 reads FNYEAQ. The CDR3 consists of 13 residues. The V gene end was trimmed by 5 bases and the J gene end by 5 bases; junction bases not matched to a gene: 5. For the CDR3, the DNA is TGTGCCAGCAGCCTCCAGGGGGAGGAGACCCAGTACTTC. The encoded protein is CASSLQGEETQYF.

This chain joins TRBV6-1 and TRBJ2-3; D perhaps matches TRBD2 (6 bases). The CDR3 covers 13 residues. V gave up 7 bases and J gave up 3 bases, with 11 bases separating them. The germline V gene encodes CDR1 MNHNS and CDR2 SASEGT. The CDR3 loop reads CASTVGSTDTQYF. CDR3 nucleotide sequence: TGTGCCAGCACAGTCGGGAGTACAGATACGCAGTATTTT.

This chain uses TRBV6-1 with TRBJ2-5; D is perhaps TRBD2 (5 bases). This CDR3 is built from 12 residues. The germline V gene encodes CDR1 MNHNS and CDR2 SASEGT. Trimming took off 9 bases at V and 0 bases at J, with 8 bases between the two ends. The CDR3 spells CASGEYQETQYF. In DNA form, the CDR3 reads TGTGCCAGTGGGGAGTACCAAGAGACCCAGTACTTC.

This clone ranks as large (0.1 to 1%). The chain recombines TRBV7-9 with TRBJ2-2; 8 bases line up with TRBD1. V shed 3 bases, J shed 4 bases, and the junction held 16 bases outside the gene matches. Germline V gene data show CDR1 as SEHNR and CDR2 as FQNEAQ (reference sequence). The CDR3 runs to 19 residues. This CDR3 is CASSFPDRDPSSGTGELFF. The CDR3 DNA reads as TGTGCCAGCAGCTTTCCGGACAGGGATCCATCCTCGGGCACCGGGGAGCTGTTTTTT. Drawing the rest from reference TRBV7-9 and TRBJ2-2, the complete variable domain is DTGVSQNPRHKITKRGQNVTFRCDPISEHNRLYWYRQTLGQGPEFLTYFQNEAQLEKSRLLSDRFSAERPKGSFSTLEIQRTEQGDSAMYLCASSFPDRDPSSGTGELFFGEGSRLTVL.

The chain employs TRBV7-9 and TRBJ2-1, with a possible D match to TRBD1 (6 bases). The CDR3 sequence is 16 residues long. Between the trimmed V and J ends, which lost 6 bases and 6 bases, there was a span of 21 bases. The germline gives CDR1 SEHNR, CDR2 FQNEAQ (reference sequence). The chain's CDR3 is CASSPPGAGPFNEQFF. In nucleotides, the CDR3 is TGTGCCAGCAGTCCTCCAGGGGCGGGCCCCTTCAATGAGCAGTTCTTC.

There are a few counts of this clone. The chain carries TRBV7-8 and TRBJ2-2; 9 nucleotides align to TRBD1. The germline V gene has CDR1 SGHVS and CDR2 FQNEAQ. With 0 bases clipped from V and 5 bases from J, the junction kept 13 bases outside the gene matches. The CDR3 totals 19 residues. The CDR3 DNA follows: TGTGCCAGCAGCTTAGCAGTTTTGAACAGGGGGCTTGCTACCGGGGAGCTGTTTTTT. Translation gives CASSLAVLNRGLATGELFF.

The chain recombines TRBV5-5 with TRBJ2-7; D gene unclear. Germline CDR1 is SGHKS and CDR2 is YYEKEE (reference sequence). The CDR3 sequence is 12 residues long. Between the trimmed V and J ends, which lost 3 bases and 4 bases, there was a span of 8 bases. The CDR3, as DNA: TGTGCCAGCAGCTACACTACGTACGAGCAGTACTTC. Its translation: CASSYTTYEQYF.

DNA of the CDR3: TGTGCCAGCAGGGCTGGGACTAGCGGGAGGGCGACAGATACGCAGTATTTT. Its translation is CASRAGTSGRATDTQYF. The gene calls are TRBV5-4 and TRBJ2-3, with 16 bases matching TRBD2. Trimming took 5 bases from V and 3 from J; bases not matched to a gene: 6. Looked up from germline, CDR1 is SGHNT and CDR2 is YYREEE (reference sequence). The CDR3 covers 17 residues.

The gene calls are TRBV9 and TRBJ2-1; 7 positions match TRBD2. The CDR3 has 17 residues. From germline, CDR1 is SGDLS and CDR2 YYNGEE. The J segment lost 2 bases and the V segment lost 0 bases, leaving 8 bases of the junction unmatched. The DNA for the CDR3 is TGTGCCAGCAGCGTAGGAGCGGGGACCGGGACCTACAATGAGCAGTTCTTC. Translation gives CASSVGAGTGTYNEQFF.

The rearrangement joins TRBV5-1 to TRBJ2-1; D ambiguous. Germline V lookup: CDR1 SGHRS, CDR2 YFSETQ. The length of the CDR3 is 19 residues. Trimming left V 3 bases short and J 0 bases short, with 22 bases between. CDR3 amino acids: CASSWPIQSIVSSYNEQFF. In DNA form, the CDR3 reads TGCGCCAGCAGCTGGCCGATACAGTCAATCGTAAGCTCCTACAATGAGCAGTTCTTC. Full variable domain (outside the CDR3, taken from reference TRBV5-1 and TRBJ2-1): KAGVTQTPRYLIKTRGQQVTLSCSPISGHRSVSWYQQTPGQGLQFLFEYFSETQRNKGNFPGRFSGRQFSNSRSEMNVSTLELGDSALYLCASSWPIQSIVSSYNEQFFGPGTRLTVL.

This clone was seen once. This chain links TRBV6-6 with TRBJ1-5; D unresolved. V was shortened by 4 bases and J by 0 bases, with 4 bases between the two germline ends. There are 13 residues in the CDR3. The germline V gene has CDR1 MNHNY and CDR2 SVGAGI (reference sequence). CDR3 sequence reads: CASSSVSNQPQHF. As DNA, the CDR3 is TGTGCCAGCAGTTCAGTTAGCAATCAGCCCCAGCATTTT.

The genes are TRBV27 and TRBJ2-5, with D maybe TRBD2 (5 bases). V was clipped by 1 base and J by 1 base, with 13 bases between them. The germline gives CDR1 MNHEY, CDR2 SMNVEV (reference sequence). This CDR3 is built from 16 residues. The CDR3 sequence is CASSLYPAGVQETQYF. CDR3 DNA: TGTGCCAGCAGTTTATACCCAGCCGGGGTCCAAGAGACCCAGTACTTC.

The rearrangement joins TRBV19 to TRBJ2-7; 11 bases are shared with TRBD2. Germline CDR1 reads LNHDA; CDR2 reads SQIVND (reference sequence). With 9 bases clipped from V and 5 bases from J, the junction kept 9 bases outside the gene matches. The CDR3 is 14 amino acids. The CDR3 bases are TGTGCCAGCAGGGGCCTAGCGGGAGGAGACGAGCAGTACTTC. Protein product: CASRGLAGGDEQYF.

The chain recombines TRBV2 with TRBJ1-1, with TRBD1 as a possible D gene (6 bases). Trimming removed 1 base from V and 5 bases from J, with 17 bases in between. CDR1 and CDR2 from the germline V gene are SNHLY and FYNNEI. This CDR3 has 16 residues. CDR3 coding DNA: TGTGCCAGCAGTGAAGGAGGATTCGGGGGGCGGACTGAAGCTTTCTTT. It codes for CASSEGGFGGRTEAFF. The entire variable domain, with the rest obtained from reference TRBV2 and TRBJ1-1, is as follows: EPEVTQTPSHQVTQMGQEVILRCVPISNHLYFYWYRQILGQKVEFLVSFYNNEISEKSEIFDDQFSVERPDGSNFTLKIRSTKLEDSAMYFCASSEGGFGGRTEAFFGQGTRLTVV.

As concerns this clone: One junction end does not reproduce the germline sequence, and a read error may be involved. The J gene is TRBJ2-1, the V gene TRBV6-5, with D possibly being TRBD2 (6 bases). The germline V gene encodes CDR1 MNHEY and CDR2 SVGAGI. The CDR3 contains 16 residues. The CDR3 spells CASSNSLAGHHNEQLF. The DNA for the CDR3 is TGTGCCAGCAGTAACTCACTAGCTGGCCATCACAATGAGCAGCTCTTC.

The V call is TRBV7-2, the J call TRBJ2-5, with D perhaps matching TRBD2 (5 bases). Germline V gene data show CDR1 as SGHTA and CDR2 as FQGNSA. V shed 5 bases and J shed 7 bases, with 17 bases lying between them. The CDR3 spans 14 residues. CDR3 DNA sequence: TGTGCCAGCAGCCTTCGTCCAATCGAGGGGACCCAGTACTTC. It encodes CASSLRPIEGTQYF.

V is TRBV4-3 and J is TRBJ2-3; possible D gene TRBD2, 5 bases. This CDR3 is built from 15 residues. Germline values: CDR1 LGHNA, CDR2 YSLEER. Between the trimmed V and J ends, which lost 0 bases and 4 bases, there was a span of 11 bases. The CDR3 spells CASSQDEGASDTQYF. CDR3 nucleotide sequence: TGCGCCAGCAGCCAAGACGAGGGAGCCTCAGATACGCAGTATTTT.

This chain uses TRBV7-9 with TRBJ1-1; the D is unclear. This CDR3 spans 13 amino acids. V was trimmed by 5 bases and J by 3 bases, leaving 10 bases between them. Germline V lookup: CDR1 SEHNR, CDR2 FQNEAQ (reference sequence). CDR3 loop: CASSDISDTEAFF. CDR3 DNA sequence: TGTGCCAGCAGCGACATCTCGGACACTGAAGCTTTCTTT.

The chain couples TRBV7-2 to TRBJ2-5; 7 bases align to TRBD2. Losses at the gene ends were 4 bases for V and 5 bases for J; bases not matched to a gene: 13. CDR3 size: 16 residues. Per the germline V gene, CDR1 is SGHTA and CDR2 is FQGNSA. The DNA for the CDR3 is TGTGCCAGCAGCTCCACCGGGGGGTCCCGAACGGAGACCCAGTACTTC. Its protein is CASSSTGGSRTETQYF.

The DNA of the CDR3 is TGCGCCAGCAGCCGGGACATGGGACCCCTCCACTTT. Encoded protein: CASSRDMGPLHF. This chain links TRBV5-1 with TRBJ1-6; TRBD1 might be the D (6 bases). CDR3 length: 12 amino acids. Germline values: CDR1 SGHRS, CDR2 YFSETQ. The V and J ends lost 4 bases and 12 bases respectively, with 11 bases between them.

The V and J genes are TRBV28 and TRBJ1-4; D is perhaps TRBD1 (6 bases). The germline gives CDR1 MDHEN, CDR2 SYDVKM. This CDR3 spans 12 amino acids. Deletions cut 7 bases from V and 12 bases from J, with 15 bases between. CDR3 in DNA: TGTGCCAGCAAACAGGGCTTCAGGGAACTGTTTTTT. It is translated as CASKQGFRELFF.

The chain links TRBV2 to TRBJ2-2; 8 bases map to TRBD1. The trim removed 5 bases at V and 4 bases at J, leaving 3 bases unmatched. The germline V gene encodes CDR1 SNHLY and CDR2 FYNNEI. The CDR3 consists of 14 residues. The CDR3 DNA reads TGTGCCAGCAGTATAGACAGGGGCACCGGGGAGCTGTTTTTT. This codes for CASSIDRGTGELFF.

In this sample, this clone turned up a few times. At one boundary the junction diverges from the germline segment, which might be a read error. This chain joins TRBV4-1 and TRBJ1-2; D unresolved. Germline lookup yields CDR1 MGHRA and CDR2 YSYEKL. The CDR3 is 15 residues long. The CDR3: CASSQDPTTKYGYTF. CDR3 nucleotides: TGCGCCAGCAGCCAAGATCCTACGACTAAGTATGGCTACACCTTC.

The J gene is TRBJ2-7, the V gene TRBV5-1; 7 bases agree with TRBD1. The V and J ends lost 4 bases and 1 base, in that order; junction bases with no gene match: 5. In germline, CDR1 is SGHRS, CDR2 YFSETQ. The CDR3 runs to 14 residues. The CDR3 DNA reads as TGCGCCAGCAGCGGGGACAGTTTATCCTACGAGCAGTACTTC. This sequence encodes CASSGDSLSYEQYF.